The rows below give T cell receptor beta chains drawn from one sample of a study of cytomegalovirus exposure and HLA in healthy donors. Data came from immunoSEQ multiplex PCR; TCRdb stores just in-frame clones and leaves some out. This listing includes about 32,000 clones. Sequences were obtained from PBMCs. These TCRs come from a female donor in good health and CMV-seronegative. The conserved cysteine and the conserved F or W are not part of the CDR3 here. A D gene is named only where the DNA matches it firmly.

j_gene: TRBJ1-2
v_gene: TRBV10-1
d_gene: -
CDR3aa: ASSAGTTYGYT

j_gene: TRBJ1-3
v_gene: TRBV6-5
d_gene: -
CDR3aa: ASTQGAFSGNTIY

j_gene: TRBJ1-4
v_gene: TRBV25-1
d_gene: TRBD1
CDR3aa: ASSAGQPNEKLF

j_gene: TRBJ1-3
v_gene: TRBV28
d_gene: TRBD1
CDR3aa: ASSLQGVNTIY

j_gene: TRBJ1-2
v_gene: TRBV7-9
d_gene: -
CDR3aa: ASSLGGGYT

j_gene: TRBJ1-3
v_gene: TRBV6-5
d_gene: -
CDR3aa: ASSARTEAKTIY

j_gene: TRBJ1-2
v_gene: TRBV18
d_gene: -
CDR3aa: ASSPTANNYGYT

j_gene: TRBJ1-1
v_gene: TRBV5-6
d_gene: -
CDR3aa: ASSLLDRMNTEAF

j_gene: TRBJ2-1
v_gene: TRBV7-2
d_gene: TRBD2
CDR3aa: ASSLTLAALREF

j_gene: TRBJ1-2
v_gene: TRBV5-1
d_gene: -
CDR3aa: ASSLDNSYGYT

j_gene: TRBJ2-1
v_gene: TRBV11-1
d_gene: TRBD2
CDR3aa: VSSGGGLYNEQF

j_gene: TRBJ2-5
v_gene: TRBV5-1
d_gene: TRBD1
CDR3aa: ASSPGLRPGGETQY

j_gene: TRBJ1-1
v_gene: TRBV7-8
d_gene: TRBD1
CDR3aa: ASSSTGFDTEAF

j_gene: TRBJ2-7
v_gene: TRBV15
d_gene: -
CDR3aa: ATSRVPKTVLSYEQY

j_gene: TRBJ1-2
v_gene: TRBV29-1
d_gene: -
CDR3aa: SVGEQGYGYT

j_gene: TRBJ2-3
v_gene: TRBV5-4
d_gene: -
CDR3aa: ASSRLTLTDTQY

j_gene: TRBJ1-2
v_gene: TRBV9
d_gene: -
CDR3aa: ASSVEGSPRDYGYT

j_gene: TRBJ1-1
v_gene: TRBV2
d_gene: TRBD1
CDR3aa: ASDTGARTEAF

j_gene: TRBJ2-5
v_gene: TRBV12-5
d_gene: -
CDR3aa: ASGWDGLQETQY

j_gene: TRBJ2-7
v_gene: TRBV9
d_gene: TRBD1
CDR3aa: ASSVGQGASEQY

j_gene: TRBJ2-2
v_gene: TRBV9
d_gene: TRBD2
CDR3aa: ASDTGTSGAGELF

j_gene: TRBJ2-7
v_gene: TRBV25-1
d_gene: TRBD2
CDR3aa: ASTAPSGGPYEQY

j_gene: TRBJ1-4
v_gene: TRBV19
d_gene: -
CDR3aa: ASSALRGLTNEKLF

j_gene: TRBJ2-4
v_gene: TRBV4-2
d_gene: TRBD1
CDR3aa: ASSQDGAGGTDIQY

j_gene: TRBJ2-2
v_gene: TRBV11-3
d_gene: TRBD1
CDR3aa: ASSVGTVNTGELF

j_gene: TRBJ1-2
v_gene: TRBV6-6
d_gene: TRBD1
CDR3aa: ASSYSDRQGGFYT